This entry is about one T cell receptor (beta chain). The data were taken from a study of patients and donors after allogeneic stem cell transplantation. TCRdb reanalysed the RT-PCR reads using MiXCR and keeps one entry per CDR3 protein. Among 200,000 to 250,000 distinct CDR3 sequences listed, less than 15% were seen once. CDR1 is DFQATT and CDR2 is SNEGSKA in the germline V gene (reference sequence). This CDR3 comprises 14 residues. Trimming cost V 1 base and J 4 bases; bases outside gene matches: 4. The sequence was collected from a human donor who was either an allogeneic HSCT recipient or a stem cell or donor lymphocyte infusion donor (not recorded which). It is not recorded whose cells these are; they may come from a transplant donor. Sequenced: blood, either unsorted or a sorted T cell fraction (not recorded which). The chain recombines TRBV20-1 with TRBJ2-5, with 9 bases identical to TRBD1. The CDR3 loop reads CSARVTGGGETQYF. The CDR3 DNA sequence: TGCAGTGCTAGAGTGACAGGGGGTGGAGAGACCCAGTACTTC.